The 20 T cell receptor beta chains in this list originate from one sample, sequenced in a study of identical twins. TCRdb called the 5' RACE reads again in MiXCR, with one record for every CDR3 protein. The sample includes over 600,000 distinct CDR3 sequences, over 20% of them seen just once. These sequences were also reported in another study, on T cells expressing NK-cell markers.

The sequenced sample consisted of PBMCs. Receptor source: a woman aged 18-29 years in good health.

This sequence joins TRBV12-3 or TRBV12-4 and TRBJ1-1; D not certain. V lost 8 bases and J lost 8, with 12 bases in between. The CDR3 contains 11 residues. CDR3 coding DNA: TGTGCCAGCCGGACGGCTACCGAAGCTTTCTTT. As protein: CASRTATEAFF.

Ten or more counts support this clonotype. The chain links TRBV5-1 to TRBJ2-4; tentatively, D is TRBD1 or TRBD2 (5 bases each). Trimming took off 4 bases at V and 5 bases at J, with 13 bases between the two ends. The germline gives CDR1 SGHRS, CDR2 YFSETQ. This CDR3 contains 14 residues. The CDR3 region has the DNA TGCGCCAGCAGCCCCCACGGGACCCAAAACATTCAGTACTTC. The encoded protein is CASSPHGTQNIQYF. Complete variable domain (other parts from reference TRBV5-1 and TRBJ2-4): KAGVTQTPRYLIKTRGQQVTLSCSPISGHRSVSWYQQTPGQGLQFLFEYFSETQRNKGNFPGRFSGRQFSNSRSEMNVSTLELGDSALYLCASSPHGTQNIQYFGAGTRLSVL.

Only a few counts were recorded for this clonotype. V and J are TRBV7-9 and TRBJ2-1; D is tentatively TRBD1 or TRBD2 (5 bases each). CDR3 length: 14 residues. The V end lost 1 base, the J end lost 9 bases, and 13 bases lay between the germline ends. CDR1 SEHNR and CDR2 FQNEAQ come from the germline V gene (reference sequence). The CDR3: CASSLGGLAGEQFF. The DNA of the CDR3 is TGTGCCAGCAGCTTAGGGGGCCTCGCGGGTGAGCAGTTCTTC.

There are many counts of this clonotype. The chain has TRBV7-8 and TRBJ2-1; TRBD2 might be the D (5 bases). V was shortened by 5 bases and J by 9 bases, with 14 bases between the two germline ends. CDR3 length: 13 amino acids. Per germline, CDR1 SGHVS and CDR2 FQNEAQ. The DNA for the CDR3 is TGTGCCAGCAGCATGCGAGGGCGCGGTGAGCAGTTCTTC. Translated, it gives CASSMRGRGEQFF.

Only a few counts were recorded for this clonotype. The chain links TRBV7-9 to TRBJ2-3; D is possibly TRBD2 (7 bases). CDR1 and CDR2 from the germline V gene are SEHNR and FQNEAQ (reference sequence). This CDR3 spans 15 amino acids. The ends were cut back, 4 bases at V and 3 bases at J, with 14 bases in the middle. The chain's CDR3 is CASSSTGGRTDTQYF. Written as DNA, the CDR3 is TGTGCCAGCAGCTCCACGGGGGGCAGGACAGATACGCAGTATTTT.

This clonotype was found many times. The chain recombines TRBV7-3 with TRBJ2-6; a weak D match, TRBD1 (6 bases). Between the trimmed V and J ends, which lost 2 bases and 2 bases, there was a span of 7 bases. Germline V gene lookup returns CDR1 SGHTA and CDR2 FQGTGA. This CDR3 is 15 amino acids long. The CDR3 spells CASSLRTAGANVLTF. In nucleotides, the CDR3 is TGTGCCAGCAGCTTACGGACAGCTGGGGCCAACGTCCTGACTTTC.

This clonotype has just one count. The chain is built from TRBV7-2 and TRBJ1-1; 7 nucleotides line up with TRBD1. This CDR3 contains 15 residues. Germline trimming cut 3 bases from V and 3 bases from J; bases unmatched to any gene: 7. CDR1 SGHTA and CDR2 FQGNSA come from the germline V gene. The CDR3 here is CASSFLQGWDTEAFF. For the CDR3, the DNA is TGTGCCAGCAGCTTTCTACAGGGGTGGGACACTGAAGCTTTCTTT.

The CDR3 here is CASSVVSGGKETQYF. CDR3 sequence (DNA): TGTGCCAGCAGCGTAGTTAGCGGGGGGAAAGAGACCCAGTACTTC. The chain is built from TRBV9 and TRBJ2-5; TRBD2 aligns across 10 bases. Germline CDR1 and CDR2: SGDLS and YYNGEE. This CDR3 has 15 amino acids. The junction had 2 bases not matched to a gene; V was cut back by 0 bases and J by 3 bases.

This clonotype was observed a handful of times. The rearrangement links TRBV7-2 to TRBJ2-2; TRBD2 might be the D (5 bases). V lost 4 bases and J lost 0, with 9 bases in between. This CDR3 is 15 amino acids long. Germline CDR1 is SGHTA and CDR2 is FQGNSA. The CDR3 DNA is TGTGCCAGCAGCTGGCGGGCCGCGAACACCGGGGAGCTGTTTTTT. Translation gives CASSWRAANTGELFF. The complete variable domain, with remaining parts taken from reference TRBV7-2 and TRBJ2-2, reads GAGVSQSPSNKVTEKGKDVELRCDPISGHTALYWYRQSLGQGLEFLIYFQGNSAPDKSGLPSDRFSAERTGGSVSTLTIQRTQQEDSAVYLCASSWRAANTGELFFGEGSRLTVL.

The CDR3 here is CASRRLAEHNEQFF. CDR3 bases: TGTGCCAGCAGGCGACTAGCGGAGCACAATGAGCAGTTCTTC. The chain is built from TRBV6-1 and TRBJ2-1, with TRBD2 identical over 9 bases. Germline assignment: CDR1 MNHNS and CDR2 SASEGT. V shed 6 bases and J 5 bases; nucleotides not matched to a gene: 5. The CDR3 has 14 residues.

This clonotype was detected a few times. The CDR3 sequence is CASSASGTQETQYF. The CDR3 bases are TGTGCCAGCAGCGCATCCGGGACTCAAGAGACCCAGTACTTC. The chain recombines TRBV9 with TRBJ2-5; a weak D match, TRBD2 (6 bases). Germline CDR1 is SGDLS and CDR2 is YYNGEE. Trimming left V 3 bases short and J 2 bases short, with 11 bases between. The CDR3 has 14 residues.

The chain joins TRBV11-1 to TRBJ1-4; 9 bases are shared with TRBD1. Unmatched junction bases numbered 15, after V lost 2 bases and J lost 8 bases. CDR3 size: 18 residues. Germline V gene lookup returns CDR1 SGHAT and CDR2 FQDESV (reference sequence). CDR3 sequence: CASSLTLGGDRVSEKLFF. The CDR3, as DNA: TGTGCCAGCAGCTTAACTCTCGGCGGGGACAGGGTGAGCGAAAAACTGTTTTTT.

The chain uses TRBV18 and TRBJ2-7; the match to TRBD2 covers 9 bases. Trimming removed 6 bases from V and 5 bases from J; junction bases left unmatched: 11. The CDR3 totals 15 residues. The V gene's germline CDR1 is KGHSH and CDR2 LQKENI. Here the CDR3 reads CASSPGAGGPNEQYF. The CDR3 DNA reads as TGTGCCAGCTCCCCAGGGGCGGGAGGGCCGAACGAGCAGTACTTC.

About this clonotype itself: A much larger clone lies a single base off, so this may be a read error. The rearrangement links TRBV12-5 to TRBJ2-3; no firm D call. Trimming pared 7 bases from V and 2 bases from J, leaving 4 bases between. The CDR3 is made up of 11 amino acids. Germline V gene data show CDR1 as LGHNT and CDR2 as FRNRAP. As DNA, the CDR3 is TGTGCTAGTGCCTTCACAGATACGCAGTATTTT. Its translation: CASAFTDTQYF. Based on the CDR3 plus reference TRBV12-5 and TRBJ2-3, the full variable domain is DARVTQTPRHKVTEMGQEVTMRCQPILGHNTVFWYRQTMMQGLELLAYFRNRAPLDDSGMPKDRFSAEMPDATLATLKIQPSEPRDSAVYFCASAFTDTQYFGPGTRLTVL.

The rearrangement links TRBV6-1 to TRBJ1-1; D possibly corresponds to TRBD1 (5 bases). Germline V gene lookup returns CDR1 MNHNS and CDR2 SASEGT. Trimming took 5 bases from V and 1 from J, leaving 11 bases between them. This CDR3 region has 14 residues. This CDR3 reads CASSLWGGNTEAFF. In DNA form, the CDR3 reads TGTGCCAGCAGTCTTTGGGGGGGGAACACTGAAGCTTTCTTT.

The rearrangement uses TRBV10-3 and TRBJ2-7; TRBD2 might be the D (6 bases). This CDR3 comprises 13 residues. V was cut by 8 bases and J by 2 bases, with 13 bases left in between. From germline, CDR1 is ENHRY and CDR2 SYGVKD. The CDR3 DNA reads TGTGCCATCCTATTAGCGGAAACCTACGAGCAGTACTTC. Translation: CAILLAETYEQYF.

This clonotype was seen only a few times. V usage is TRBV20-1 and J usage is TRBJ2-3; D not certain. There are 16 residues in the CDR3. Trimming pared 0 bases from V and 5 bases from J, leaving 18 bases between. Germline CDR1 is DFQATT and CDR2 is SNEGSKA (reference sequence). The CDR3 loop reads CSARDVPRVPQDTQYF. CDR3 DNA sequence: TGCAGTGCTAGAGATGTTCCAAGAGTTCCACAAGATACGCAGTATTTT.

This clonotype was detected a few times. The genes are TRBV2 and TRBJ2-7; TRBD2 aligns across 8 bases. Trimming at V came to 4 bases and at J to 7 bases, leaving 12 bases not matched to a gene. Germline loops: CDR1 SNHLY, CDR2 FYNNEI. CDR3 length equals 15 residues. For the CDR3, the DNA is TGTGCCAGCAGTGCGGGGGGGCGCTTTGTAGGGGAGCAGTACTTC. This encodes CASSAGGRFVGEQYF. The full variable domain, its missing parts supplied by reference TRBV2 and TRBJ2-7, is EPEVTQTPSHQVTQMGQEVILRCVPISNHLYFYWYRQILGQKVEFLVSFYNNEISEKSEIFDDQFSVERPDGSNFTLKIRSTKLEDSAMYFCASSAGGRFVGEQYFGPGTRLTVT.

V is TRBV10-1 and J is TRBJ2-3; TRBD2 might be the D (5 bases). The CDR3 has 13 residues. Germline-derived CDR1 and CDR2 are WNHNN and SYGVQD (reference sequence). The V end was cut by 6 bases, the J end by 2 bases, with 9 bases between. In DNA form, the CDR3 reads TGCGCCAGCAGGGAAGGACTCACAGATACGCAGTATTTT. Its protein product is CASREGLTDTQYF.

The chain employs TRBV4-3 and TRBJ2-1; the match to TRBD2 covers 8 bases. The CDR3 spans 15 residues. V lost 4 bases and J lost 8; bases outside the gene matches: 10. Germline CDR1 and CDR2: LGHNA and YSLEER. CDR3 nucleotides: TGCGCCAGCAGCCTCCAGGCGGGAGCGGGAGATGAGCAGTTCTTC. Protein product: CASSLQAGAGDEQFF.